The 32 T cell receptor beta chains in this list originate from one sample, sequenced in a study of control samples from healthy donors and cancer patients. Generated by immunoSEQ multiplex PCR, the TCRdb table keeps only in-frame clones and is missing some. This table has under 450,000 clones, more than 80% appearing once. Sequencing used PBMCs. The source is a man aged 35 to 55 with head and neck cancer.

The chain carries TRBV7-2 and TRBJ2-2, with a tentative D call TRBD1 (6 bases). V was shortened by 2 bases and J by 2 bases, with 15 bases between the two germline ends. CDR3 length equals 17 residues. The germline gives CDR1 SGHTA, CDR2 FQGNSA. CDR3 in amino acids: CASSLNVGGPNTGELFF. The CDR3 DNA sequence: TGTGCCAGCAGCTTAAACGTAGGGGGTCCCAACACCGGGGAGCTGTTTTTT.

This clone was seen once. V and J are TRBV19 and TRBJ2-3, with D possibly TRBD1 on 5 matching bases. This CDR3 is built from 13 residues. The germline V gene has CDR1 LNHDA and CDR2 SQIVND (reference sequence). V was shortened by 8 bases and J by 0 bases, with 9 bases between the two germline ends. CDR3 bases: TGTGCCAGTTCCGACAGAAGCACAGATACGCAGTATTTT. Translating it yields CASSDRSTDTQYF.

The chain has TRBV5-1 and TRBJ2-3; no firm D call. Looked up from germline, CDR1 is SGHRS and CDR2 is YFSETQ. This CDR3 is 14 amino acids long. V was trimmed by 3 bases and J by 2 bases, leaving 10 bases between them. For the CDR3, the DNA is TGCGCCAGCAGCTCTGGGGATCCCACAGATACGCAGTATTTT. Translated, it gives CASSSGDPTDTQYF.

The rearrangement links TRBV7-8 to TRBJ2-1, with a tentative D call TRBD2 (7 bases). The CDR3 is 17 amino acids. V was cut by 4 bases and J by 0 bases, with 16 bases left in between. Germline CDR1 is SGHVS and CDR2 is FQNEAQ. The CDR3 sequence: CASSSGGAGPSYNEQFF. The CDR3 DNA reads TGTGCCAGCAGCTCGGGGGGCGCGGGACCCTCCTACAATGAGCAGTTCTTC. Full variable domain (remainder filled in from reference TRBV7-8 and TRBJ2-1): GAGVSQSPRYKVAKRGQDVALRCDPISGHVSLFWYQQALGQGPEFLTYFQNEAQLDKSGLPSDRFFAERPEGSVSTLKIQRTQQEDSAVYLCASSSGGAGPSYNEQFFGPGTRLTVL.

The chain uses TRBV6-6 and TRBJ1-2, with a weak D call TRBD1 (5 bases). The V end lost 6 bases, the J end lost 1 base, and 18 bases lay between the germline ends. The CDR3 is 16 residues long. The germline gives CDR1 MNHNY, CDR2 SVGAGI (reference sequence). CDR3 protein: CASRPVGDRINYGYTF. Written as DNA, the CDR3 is TGTGCCAGCAGGCCCGTAGGGGACCGGATTAACTATGGCTACACCTTC.

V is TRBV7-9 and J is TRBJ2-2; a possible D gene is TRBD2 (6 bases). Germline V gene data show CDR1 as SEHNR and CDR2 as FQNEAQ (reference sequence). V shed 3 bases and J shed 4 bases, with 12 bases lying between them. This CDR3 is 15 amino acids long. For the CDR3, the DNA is TGTGCCAGCAGCTTGAACGGGAGAGGCACCGGGGAGCTGTTTTTT. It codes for CASSLNGRGTGELFF.

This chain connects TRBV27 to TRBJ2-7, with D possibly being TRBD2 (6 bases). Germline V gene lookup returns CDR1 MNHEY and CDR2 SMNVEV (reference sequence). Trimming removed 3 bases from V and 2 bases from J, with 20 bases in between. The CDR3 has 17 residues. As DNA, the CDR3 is TGTGCCAGCAGTTTTAGGGACTCACCAAGAGGTCCCTACGAGCAGTACTTC. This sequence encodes CASSFRDSPRGPYEQYF.

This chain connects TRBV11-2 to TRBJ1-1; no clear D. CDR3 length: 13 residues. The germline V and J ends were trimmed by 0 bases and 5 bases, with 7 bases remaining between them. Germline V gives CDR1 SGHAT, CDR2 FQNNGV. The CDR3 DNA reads TGTGCCAGCAGCTTAGATATGACGACTGAAGCTTTCTTT. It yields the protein CASSLDMTTEAFF.

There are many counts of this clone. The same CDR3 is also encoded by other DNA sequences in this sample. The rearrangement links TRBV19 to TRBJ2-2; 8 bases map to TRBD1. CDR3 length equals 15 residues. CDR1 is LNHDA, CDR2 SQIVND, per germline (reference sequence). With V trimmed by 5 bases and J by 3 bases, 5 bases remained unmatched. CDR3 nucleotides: TGTGCCAGTAGTGACAGGGGAGGTTACACCGGGGAGCTGTTTTTT. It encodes CASSDRGGYTGELFF. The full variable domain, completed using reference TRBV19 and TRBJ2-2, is DGGITQSPKYLFRKEGQNVTLSCEQNLNHDAMYWYRQDPGQGLRLIYYSQIVNDFQKGDIAEGYSVSREKKESFPLTVTSAQKNPTAFYLCASSDRGGYTGELFFGEGSRLTVL.

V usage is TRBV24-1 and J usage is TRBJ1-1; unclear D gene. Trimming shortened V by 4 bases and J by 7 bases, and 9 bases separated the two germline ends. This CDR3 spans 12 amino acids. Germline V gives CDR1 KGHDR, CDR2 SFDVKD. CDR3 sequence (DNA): TGTGCCACCAGTGACCCGGACGGTGAAGCTTTCTTT. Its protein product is CATSDPDGEAFF.

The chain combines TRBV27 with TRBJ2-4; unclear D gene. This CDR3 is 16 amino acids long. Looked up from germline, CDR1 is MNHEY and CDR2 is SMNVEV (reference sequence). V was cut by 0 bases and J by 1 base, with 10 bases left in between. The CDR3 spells CASSLSSLGAKNIQYF. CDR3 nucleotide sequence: TGTGCCAGCAGTTTATCTAGCCTAGGGGCCAAAAACATTCAGTACTTC.

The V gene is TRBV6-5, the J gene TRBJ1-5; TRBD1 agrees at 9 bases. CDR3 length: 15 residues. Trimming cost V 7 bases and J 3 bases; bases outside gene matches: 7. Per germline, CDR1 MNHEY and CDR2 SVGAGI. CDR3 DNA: TGTGCCAGCAACCCGACAGGGGGAAACAATCAGCCCCAGCATTTT. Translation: CASNPTGGNNQPQHF.

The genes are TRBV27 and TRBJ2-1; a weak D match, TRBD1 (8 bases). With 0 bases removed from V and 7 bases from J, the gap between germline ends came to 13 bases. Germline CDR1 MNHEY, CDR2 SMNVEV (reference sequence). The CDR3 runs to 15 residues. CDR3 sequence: CASSLSAQGGNEQFF. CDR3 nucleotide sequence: TGTGCCAGCAGTTTATCGGCACAGGGGGGGAATGAGCAGTTCTTC.

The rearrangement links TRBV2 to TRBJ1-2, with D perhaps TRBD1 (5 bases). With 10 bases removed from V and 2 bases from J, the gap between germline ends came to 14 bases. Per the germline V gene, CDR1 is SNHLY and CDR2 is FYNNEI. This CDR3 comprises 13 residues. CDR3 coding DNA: TGTGCCAACCAGGTGGGACCGAACTATGGCTACACCTTC. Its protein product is CANQVGPNYGYTF.

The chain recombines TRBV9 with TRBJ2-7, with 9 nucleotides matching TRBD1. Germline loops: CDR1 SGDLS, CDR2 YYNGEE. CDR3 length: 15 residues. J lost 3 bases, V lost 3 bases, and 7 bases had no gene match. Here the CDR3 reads CASSAGTGRGYEQYF. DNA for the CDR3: TGTGCCAGCAGCGCCGGGACAGGGAGAGGCTACGAGCAGTACTTC.

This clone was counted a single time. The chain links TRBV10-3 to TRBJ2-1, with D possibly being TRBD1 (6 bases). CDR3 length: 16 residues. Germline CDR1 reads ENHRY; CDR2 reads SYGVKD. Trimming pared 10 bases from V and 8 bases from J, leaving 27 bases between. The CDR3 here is CATTLTGTGLGDEQFF. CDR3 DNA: TGTGCCACAACGCTTACCGGTACAGGGCTAGGGGATGAGCAGTTCTTC.

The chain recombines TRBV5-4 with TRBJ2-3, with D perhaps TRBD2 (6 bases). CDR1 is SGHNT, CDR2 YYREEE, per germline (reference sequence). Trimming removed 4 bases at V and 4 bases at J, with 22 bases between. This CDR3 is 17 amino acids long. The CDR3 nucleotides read TGTGCCAGCAGCCCTACCCAGCGGGCCTCTCCTTCAGATACGCAGTATTTT. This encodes CASSPTQRASPSDTQYF. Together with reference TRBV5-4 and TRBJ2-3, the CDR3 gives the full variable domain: ETGVTQSPTHLIKTRGQQVTLRCSSQSGHNTVSWYQQALGQGPQFIFQYYREEENGRGNFPPRFSGLQFPNYSSELNVNALELDDSALYLCASSPTQRASPSDTQYFGPGTRLTVL.

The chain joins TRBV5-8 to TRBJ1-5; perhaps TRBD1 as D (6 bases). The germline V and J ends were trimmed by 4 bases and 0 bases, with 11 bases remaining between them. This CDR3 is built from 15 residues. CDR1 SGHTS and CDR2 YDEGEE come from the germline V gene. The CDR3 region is CASSGTGYSNQPQHF. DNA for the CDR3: TGTGCCAGCAGCGGCACAGGGTATAGCAATCAGCCCCAGCATTTT.

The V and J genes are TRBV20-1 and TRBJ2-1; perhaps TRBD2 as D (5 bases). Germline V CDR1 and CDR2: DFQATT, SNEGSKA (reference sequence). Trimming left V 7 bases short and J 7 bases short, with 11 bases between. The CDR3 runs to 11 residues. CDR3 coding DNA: TGCAGTGTCAGGACTCTTAATGAGCAGTTCTTC. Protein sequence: CSVRTLNEQFF.

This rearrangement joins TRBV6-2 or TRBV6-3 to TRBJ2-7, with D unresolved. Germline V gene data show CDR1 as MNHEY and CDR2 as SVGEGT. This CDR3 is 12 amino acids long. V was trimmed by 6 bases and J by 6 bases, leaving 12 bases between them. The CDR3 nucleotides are TGTGCCAGCAGCTCCGGACGGCTCGAGCAGTACTTC. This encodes CASSSGRLEQYF.

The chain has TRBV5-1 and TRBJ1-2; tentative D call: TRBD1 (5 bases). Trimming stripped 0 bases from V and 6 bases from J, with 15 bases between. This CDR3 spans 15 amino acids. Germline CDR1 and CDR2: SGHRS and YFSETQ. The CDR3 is CASSLEGTLVHGYTF. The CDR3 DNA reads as TGCGCCAGCAGCTTGGAAGGGACTTTAGTTCATGGCTACACCTTC.

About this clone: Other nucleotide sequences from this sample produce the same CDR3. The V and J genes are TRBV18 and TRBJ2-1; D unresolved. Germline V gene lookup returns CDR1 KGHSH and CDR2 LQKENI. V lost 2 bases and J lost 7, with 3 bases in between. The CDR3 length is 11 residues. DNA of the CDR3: TGTGCCAGCTCACCAGGGAATGAGCAGTTCTTC. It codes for CASSPGNEQFF.

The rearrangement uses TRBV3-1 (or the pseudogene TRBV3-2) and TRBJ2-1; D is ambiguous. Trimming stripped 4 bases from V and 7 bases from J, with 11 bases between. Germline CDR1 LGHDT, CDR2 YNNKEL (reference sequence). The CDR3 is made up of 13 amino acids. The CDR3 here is CASSLISGNEQFF. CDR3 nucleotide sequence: TGTGCCAGCAGCCTCATCTCCGGGAATGAGCAGTTCTTC.

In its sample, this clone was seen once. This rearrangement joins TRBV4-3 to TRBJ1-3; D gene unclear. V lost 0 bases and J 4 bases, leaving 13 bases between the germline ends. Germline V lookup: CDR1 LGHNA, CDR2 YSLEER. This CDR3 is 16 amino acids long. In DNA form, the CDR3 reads TGCGCCAGCAGCCAAGATTTAAGTGCGCGAGGAAACACCATATATTTT. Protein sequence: CASSQDLSARGNTIYF.

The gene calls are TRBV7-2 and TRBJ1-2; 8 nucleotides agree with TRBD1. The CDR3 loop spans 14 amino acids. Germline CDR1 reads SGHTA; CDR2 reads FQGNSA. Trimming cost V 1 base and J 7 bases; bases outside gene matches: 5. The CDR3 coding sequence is TGTGCCAGCAGCTTAGTGGACAGGGTTTTTGGCTACACCTTC. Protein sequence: CASSLVDRVFGYTF. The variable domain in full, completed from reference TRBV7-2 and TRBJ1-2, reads GAGVSQSPSNKVTEKGKDVELRCDPISGHTALYWYRQSLGQGLEFLIYFQGNSAPDKSGLPSDRFSAERTGGSVSTLTIQRTQQEDSAVYLCASSLVDRVFGYTFGSGTRLTVV.

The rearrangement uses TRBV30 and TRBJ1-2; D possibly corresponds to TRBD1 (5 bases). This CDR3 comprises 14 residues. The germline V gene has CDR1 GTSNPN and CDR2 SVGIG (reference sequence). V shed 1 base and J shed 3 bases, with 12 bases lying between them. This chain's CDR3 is CAWSGAGRDYGYTF. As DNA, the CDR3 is TGTGCCTGGAGTGGGGCAGGGAGAGACTATGGCTACACCTTC.

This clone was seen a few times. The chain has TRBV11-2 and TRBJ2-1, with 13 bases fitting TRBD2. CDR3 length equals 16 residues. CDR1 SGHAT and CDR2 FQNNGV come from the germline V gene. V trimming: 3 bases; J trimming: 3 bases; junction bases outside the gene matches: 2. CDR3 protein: CASSFRLAGGYNEQFF. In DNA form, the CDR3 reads TGTGCCAGCAGCTTCCGACTAGCGGGGGGCTACAATGAGCAGTTCTTC.

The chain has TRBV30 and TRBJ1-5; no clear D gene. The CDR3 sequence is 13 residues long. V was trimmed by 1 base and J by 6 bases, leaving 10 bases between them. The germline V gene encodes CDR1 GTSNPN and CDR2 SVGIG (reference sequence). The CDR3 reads CAWSDGPTQPQHF. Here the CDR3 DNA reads TGTGCCTGGAGTGACGGGCCCACTCAGCCCCAGCATTTT.

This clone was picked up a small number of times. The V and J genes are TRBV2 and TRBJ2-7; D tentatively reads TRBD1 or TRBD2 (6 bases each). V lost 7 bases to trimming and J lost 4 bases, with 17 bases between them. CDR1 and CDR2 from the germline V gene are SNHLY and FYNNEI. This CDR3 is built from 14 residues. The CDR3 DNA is TGTGCCAGCAACCCTCGGGGGCCTCTTTACGAGCAGTACTTC. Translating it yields CASNPRGPLYEQYF.

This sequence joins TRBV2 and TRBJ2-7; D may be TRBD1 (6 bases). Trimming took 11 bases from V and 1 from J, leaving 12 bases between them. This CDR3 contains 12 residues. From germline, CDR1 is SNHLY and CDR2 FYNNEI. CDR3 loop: CAGLDRSYEQYF. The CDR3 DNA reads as TGTGCCGGCCTGGACAGATCCTACGAGCAGTACTTC.

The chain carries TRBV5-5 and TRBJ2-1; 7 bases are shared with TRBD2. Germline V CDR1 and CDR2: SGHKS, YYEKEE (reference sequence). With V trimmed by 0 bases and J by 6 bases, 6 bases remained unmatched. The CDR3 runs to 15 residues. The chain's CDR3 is CASSLGASGFNEQFF. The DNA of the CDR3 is TGTGCCAGCAGCTTGGGGGCTAGCGGATTCAATGAGCAGTTCTTC.

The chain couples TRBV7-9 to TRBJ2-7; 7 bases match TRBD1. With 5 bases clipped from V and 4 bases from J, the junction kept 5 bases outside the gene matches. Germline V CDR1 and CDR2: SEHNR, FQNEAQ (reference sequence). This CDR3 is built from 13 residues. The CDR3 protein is CASSRTGAYEQYF. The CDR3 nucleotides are TGTGCCAGCAGCCGCACAGGGGCGTACGAGCAGTACTTC.